The clone carrying this T cell receptor beta chain occurred many times. The antigen remains undetermined. This record belongs to a study of CD8 T cells in ankylosing spondylitis. The study, taken as a whole, reports: Disease-linked clones reportedly showed significant enrichment in matched ankylosing spondylitis synovial fluid.

The V end lost 2 bases, the J end lost 4 bases, and 10 bases lay between the germline ends. CDR1 is SGHKS and CDR2 is YYEKEE in the germline V gene (reference sequence). This CDR3 is built from 14 residues. Scientists made TCR beta libraries using quantitative 5'-RACE with molecular barcodes. Using its own MiXCR run on the 5' RACE reads, TCRdb lists one record per CDR3 protein. Of approximately 250,000 distinct CDR3 sequences listed, roughly 8.2% are singletons. The clonotype was recovered from a female donor with ankylosing spondylitis or in good health (not recorded which). Source material: blood, either unsorted or a sorted T cell fraction (not recorded which). This chain links TRBV5-5 with TRBJ1-5, with D possibly TRBD1 on 5 matching bases. CDR3 in DNA: TGTGCCAGCAGCTTCGTACCAGGGAATCAGCCCCAGCATTTT. This encodes CASSFVPGNQPQHF.